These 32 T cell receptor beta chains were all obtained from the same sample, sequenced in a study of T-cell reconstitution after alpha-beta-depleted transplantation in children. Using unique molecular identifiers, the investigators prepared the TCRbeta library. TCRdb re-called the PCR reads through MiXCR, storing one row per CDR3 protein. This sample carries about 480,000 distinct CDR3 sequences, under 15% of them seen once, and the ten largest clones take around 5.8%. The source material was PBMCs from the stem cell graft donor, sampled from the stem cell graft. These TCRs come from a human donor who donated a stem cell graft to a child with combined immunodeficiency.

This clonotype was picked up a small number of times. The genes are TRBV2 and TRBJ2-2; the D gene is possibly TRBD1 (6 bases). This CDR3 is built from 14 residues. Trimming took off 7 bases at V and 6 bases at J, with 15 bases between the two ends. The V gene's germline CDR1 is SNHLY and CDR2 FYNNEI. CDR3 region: CASTRSPGAGELFF. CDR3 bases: TGTGCCAGCACCCGAAGTCCAGGGGCCGGGGAGCTGTTTTTT.

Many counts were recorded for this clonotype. CDR3 DNA: TGTGCCAGCAGGAGACTAGCGGGAGGCCTCACAGATACGCAGTATTTT. It is translated as CASRRLAGGLTDTQYF. The V and J genes are TRBV6-1 and TRBJ2-3; 13 bases agree with TRBD2. V trimming: 6 bases; J trimming: 2 bases; junction bases outside the gene matches: 5. The CDR3 runs to 16 residues. Germline-derived CDR1 and CDR2 are MNHNS and SASEGT.

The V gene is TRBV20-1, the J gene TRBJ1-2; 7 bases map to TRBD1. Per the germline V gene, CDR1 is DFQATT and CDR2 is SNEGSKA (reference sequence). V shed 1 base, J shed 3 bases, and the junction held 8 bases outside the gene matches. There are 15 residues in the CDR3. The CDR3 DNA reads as TGCAGTGCTAGAGGTCAGACCGGGACAGACTATGGCTACACCTTC. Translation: CSARGQTGTDYGYTF.

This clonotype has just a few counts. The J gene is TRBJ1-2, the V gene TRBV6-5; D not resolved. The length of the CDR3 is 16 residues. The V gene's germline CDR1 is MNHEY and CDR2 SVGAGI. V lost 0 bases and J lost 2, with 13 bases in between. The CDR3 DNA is TGTGCCAGCAGTTACTCGAGATCCGCTCCAAACTATGGCTACACCTTC. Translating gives CASSYSRSAPNYGYTF.

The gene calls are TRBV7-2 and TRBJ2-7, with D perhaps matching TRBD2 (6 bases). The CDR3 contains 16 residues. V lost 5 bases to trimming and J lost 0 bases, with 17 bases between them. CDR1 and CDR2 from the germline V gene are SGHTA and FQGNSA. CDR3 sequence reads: CASSPGTGVSSYEQYF. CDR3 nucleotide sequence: TGTGCCAGCAGCCCGGGAACGGGGGTAAGCTCCTACGAGCAGTACTTC.

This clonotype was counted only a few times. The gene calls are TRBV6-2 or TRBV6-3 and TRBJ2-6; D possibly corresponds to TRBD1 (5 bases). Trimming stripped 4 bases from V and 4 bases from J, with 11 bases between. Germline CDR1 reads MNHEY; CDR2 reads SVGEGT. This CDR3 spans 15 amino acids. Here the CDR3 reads CASSSTGHGANVLTF. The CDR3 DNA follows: TGTGCCAGCAGTTCTACAGGTCACGGGGCCAACGTCCTGACTTTC.

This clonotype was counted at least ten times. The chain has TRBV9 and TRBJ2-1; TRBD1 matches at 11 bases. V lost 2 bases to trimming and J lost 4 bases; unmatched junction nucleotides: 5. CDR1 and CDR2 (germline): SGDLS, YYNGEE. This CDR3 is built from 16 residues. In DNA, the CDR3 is TGTGCCAGCAGCGTGTCCGGGACAGGGGGTTACAATGAGCAGTTCTTC. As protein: CASSVSGTGGYNEQFF.

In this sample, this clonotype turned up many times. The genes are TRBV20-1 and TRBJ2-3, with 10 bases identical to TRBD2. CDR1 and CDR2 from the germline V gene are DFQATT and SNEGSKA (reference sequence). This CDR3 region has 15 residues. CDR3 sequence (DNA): TGCAGCCTTAGCGGGGGGAACGTCAGGGCAGATACGCAGTATTTT. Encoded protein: CSLSGGNVRADTQYF.

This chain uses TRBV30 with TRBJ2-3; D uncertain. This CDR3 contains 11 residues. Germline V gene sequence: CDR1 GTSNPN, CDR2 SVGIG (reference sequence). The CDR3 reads CALSPADTQYF. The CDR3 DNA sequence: TGTGCTCTCAGCCCAGCAGATACGCAGTATTTT.

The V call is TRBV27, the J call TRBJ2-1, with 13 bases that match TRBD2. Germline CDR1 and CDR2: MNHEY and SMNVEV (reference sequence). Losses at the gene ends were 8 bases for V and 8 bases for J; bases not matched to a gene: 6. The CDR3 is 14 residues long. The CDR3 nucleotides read TGTGCCAGCGTTCGGACTAGCGGGAGAGATGAGCAGTTCTTC. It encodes CASVRTSGRDEQFF.

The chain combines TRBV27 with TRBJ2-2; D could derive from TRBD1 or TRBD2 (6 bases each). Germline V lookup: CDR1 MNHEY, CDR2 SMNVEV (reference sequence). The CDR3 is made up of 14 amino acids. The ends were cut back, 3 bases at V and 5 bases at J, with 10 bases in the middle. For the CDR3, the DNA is TGTGCCAGCAGTTTCCGGGGGCTGACCGGGGAGCTGTTTTTT. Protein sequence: CASSFRGLTGELFF.

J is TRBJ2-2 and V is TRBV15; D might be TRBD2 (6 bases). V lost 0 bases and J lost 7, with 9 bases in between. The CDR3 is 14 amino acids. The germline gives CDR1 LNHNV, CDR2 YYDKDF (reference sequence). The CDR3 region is CATSRDGGNGELFF. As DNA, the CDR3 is TGTGCCACCAGCAGAGATGGGGGGAACGGGGAGCTGTTTTTT.

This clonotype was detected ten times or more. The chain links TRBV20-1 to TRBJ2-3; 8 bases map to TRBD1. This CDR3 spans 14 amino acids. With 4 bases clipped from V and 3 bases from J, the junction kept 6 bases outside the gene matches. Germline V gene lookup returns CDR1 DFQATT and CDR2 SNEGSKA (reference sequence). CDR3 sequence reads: CSANNRGLTDTQYF. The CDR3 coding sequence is TGCAGTGCTAATAACAGGGGGTTGACAGATACGCAGTATTTT.

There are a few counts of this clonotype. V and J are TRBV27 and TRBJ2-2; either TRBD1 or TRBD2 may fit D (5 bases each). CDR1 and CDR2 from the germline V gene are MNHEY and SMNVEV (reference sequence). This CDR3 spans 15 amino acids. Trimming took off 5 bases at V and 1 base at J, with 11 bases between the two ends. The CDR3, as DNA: TGTGCCAGCAGTAACCGGGACCTGAACACCGGGGAGCTGTTTTTT. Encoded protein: CASSNRDLNTGELFF.

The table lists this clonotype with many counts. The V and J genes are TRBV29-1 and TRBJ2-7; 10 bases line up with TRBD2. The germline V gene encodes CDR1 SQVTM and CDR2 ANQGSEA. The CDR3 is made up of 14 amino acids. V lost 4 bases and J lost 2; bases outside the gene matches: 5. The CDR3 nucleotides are TGCAGCGTTGCTGGGACTAGCGAAACCTACGAGCAGTACTTC. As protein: CSVAGTSETYEQYF.

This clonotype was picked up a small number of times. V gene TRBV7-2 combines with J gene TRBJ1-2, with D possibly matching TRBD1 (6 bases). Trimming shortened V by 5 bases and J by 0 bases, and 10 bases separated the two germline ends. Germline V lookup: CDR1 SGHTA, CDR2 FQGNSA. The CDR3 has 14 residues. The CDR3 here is CASSPDSPNYGYTF. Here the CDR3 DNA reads TGTGCCAGCAGCCCGGACAGCCCTAACTATGGCTACACCTTC.

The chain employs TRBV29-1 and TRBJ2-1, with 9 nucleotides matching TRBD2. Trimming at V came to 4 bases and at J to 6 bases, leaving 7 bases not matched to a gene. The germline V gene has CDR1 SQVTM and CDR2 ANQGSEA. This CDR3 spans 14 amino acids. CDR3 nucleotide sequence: TGCAGCGTTGTAAGGGCGGGGGGGATCAATGAGCAGTTCTTC. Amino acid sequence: CSVVRAGGINEQFF.

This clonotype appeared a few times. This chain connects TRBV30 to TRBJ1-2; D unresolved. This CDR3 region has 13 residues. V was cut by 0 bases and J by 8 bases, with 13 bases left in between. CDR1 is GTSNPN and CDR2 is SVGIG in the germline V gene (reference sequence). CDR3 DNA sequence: TGTGCCTGGAGTGTCCTAAACGGATGGGGCTACACCTTC. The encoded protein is CAWSVLNGWGYTF.

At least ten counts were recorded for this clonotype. In nucleotides, the CDR3 is TGCAGCGTTGAGGGGACAGGGAAGTGGGGCACAGATACGCAGTATTTT. Translation: CSVEGTGKWGTDTQYF. The rearrangement uses TRBV29-1 and TRBJ2-3, with 9 bases lining up with TRBD1. This CDR3 is 16 amino acids long. Trimming at V came to 3 bases and at J to 1 base, leaving 8 bases not matched to a gene. Germline V CDR1 and CDR2: SQVTM, ANQGSEA.

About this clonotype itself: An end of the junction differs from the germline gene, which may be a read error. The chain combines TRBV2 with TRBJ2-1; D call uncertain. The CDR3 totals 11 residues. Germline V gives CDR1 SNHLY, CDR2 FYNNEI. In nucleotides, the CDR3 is TGTGCCAGCAGCCAAGAGAATGAGCAGTTGTTC. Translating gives CASSQENEQLF. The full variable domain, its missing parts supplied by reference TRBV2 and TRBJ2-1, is EPEVTQTPSHQVTQMGQEVILRCVPISNHLYFYWYRQILGQKVEFLVSFYNNEISEKSEIFDDQFSVERPDGSNFTLKIRSTKLEDSAMYFCASSQENEQLFGPGTRLTVL.

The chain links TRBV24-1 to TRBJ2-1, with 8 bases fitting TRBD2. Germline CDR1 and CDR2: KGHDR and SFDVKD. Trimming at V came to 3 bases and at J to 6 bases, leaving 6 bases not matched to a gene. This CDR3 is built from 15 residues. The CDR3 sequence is CATSDPTGLVNEQFF. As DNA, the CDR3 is TGTGCCACCAGTGATCCGACGGGACTAGTCAATGAGCAGTTCTTC.

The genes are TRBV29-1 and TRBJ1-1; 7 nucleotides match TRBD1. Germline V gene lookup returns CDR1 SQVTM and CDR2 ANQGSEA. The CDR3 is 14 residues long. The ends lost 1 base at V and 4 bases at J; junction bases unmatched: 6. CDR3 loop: CSVEVTGLGTEAFF. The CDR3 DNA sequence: TGCAGCGTTGAAGTGACAGGGTTGGGCACTGAAGCTTTCTTT.

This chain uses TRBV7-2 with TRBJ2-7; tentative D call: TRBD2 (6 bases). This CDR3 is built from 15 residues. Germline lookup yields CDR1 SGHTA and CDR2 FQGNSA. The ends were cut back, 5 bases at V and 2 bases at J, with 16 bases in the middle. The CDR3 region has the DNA TGTGCCAGCAGCCTGCCCACTAGCCGACCCTACGAGCAGTACTTC. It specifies CASSLPTSRPYEQYF.

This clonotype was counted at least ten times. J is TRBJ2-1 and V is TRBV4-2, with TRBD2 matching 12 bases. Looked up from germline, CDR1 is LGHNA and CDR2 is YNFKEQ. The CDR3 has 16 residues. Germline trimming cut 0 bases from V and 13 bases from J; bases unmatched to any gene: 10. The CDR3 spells CASSQDPLAGGFGQFF. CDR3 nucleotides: TGTGCCAGCAGCCAAGATCCGCTAGCGGGGGGGTTTGGACAGTTCTTC.

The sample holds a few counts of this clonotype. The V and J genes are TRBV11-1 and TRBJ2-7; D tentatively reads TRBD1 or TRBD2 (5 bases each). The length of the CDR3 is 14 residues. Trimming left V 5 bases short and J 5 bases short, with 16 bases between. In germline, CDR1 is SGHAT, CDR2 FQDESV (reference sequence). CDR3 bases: TGTGCCAGCAGCCCGGGGCTAGAGGTTGACGAGCAGTACTTC. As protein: CASSPGLEVDEQYF.

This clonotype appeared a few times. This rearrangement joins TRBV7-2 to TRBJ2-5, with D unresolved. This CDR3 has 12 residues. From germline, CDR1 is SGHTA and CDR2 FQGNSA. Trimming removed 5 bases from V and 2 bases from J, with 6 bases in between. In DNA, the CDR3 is TGTGCCAGCAGCCCAGTTCAAGAGACCCAGTACTTC. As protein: CASSPVQETQYF.

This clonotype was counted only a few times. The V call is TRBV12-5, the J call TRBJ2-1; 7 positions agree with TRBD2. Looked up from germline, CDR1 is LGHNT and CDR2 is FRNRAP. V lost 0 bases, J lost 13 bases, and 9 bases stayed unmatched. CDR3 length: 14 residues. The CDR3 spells CASGLVSRERYQFF. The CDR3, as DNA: TGTGCTAGTGGTTTGGTATCGCGGGAGAGATATCAGTTCTTC.

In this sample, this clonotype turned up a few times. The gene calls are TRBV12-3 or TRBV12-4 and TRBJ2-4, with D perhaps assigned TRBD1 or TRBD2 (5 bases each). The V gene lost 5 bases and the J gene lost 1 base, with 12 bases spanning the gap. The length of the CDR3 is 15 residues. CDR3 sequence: CASSARDPAKNIQYF. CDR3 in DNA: TGTGCCAGCAGTGCCCGGGACCCGGCCAAAAACATTCAGTACTTC.

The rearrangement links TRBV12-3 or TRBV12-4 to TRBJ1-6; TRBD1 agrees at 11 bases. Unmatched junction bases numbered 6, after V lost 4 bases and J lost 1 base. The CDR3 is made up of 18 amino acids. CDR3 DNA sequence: TGTGCCAGCAGTTCGGGACAGGGGGTTTGGTCCTATAATTCACCCCTCCACTTT. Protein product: CASSSGQGVWSYNSPLHF.

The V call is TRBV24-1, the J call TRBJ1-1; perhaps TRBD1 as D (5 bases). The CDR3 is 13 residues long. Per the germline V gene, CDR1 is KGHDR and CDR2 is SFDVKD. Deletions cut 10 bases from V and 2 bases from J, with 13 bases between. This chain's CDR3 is CATRGRTNTEAFF. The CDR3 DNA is TGTGCCACTCGGGGACGTACAAACACTGAAGCTTTCTTT.

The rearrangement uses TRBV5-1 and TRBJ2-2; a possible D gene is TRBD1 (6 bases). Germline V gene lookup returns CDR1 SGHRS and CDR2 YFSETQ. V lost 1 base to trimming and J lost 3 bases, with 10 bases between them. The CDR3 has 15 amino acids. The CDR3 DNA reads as TGCGCCAGCAGCTTGCGTCAGGGGTACACCGGGGAGCTGTTTTTT. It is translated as CASSLRQGYTGELFF. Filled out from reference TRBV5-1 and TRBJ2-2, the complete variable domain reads KAGVTQTPRYLIKTRGQQVTLSCSPISGHRSVSWYQQTPGQGLQFLFEYFSETQRNKGNFPGRFSGRQFSNSRSEMNVSTLELGDSALYLCASSLRQGYTGELFFGEGSRLTVL.

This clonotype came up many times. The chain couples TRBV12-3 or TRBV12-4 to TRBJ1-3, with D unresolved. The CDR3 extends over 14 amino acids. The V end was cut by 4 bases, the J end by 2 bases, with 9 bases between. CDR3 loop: CASSSGEAGNTIYF. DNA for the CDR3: TGTGCCAGCAGTTCGGGAGAGGCTGGAAACACCATATATTTT.